These T cell receptor beta chains were read from a single sample in a study of blood T cell repertoires in COVID-19. Clones were read by immunoSEQ multiplex PCR, and TCRdb kept only the in-frame ones, dropping some. Found here are about 56,000 clones, around 92% of them singletons; the top ten hold about 18%. The source material was peripheral blood. All receptors derive from a human donor in a cohort sampled during active COVID-19. Both conserved end residues are part of each CDR3. The order of the fields is D gene, V gene, clone size, J gene, CDR3 protein, CDR3 DNA. The D gene is left open where the match is weak. The size entry is marked missing in some rows and otherwise reads once, few, many or a size class.

D gene: TRBD2; V gene: TRBV19; clone size: -; J gene: TRBJ2-4; CDR3 protein: CASSSPPGGNIQYF; CDR3 DNA: TGTGCCAGTAGTAGCCCCCCGGGGGGGAACATTCAGTACTTC
D gene: -; V gene: TRBV29-1; clone size: few; J gene: TRBJ1-5; CDR3 protein: CSAPRPYLTQHF; CDR3 DNA: TGCAGCGCGCCGAGGCCTTATTTGACCCAGCATTTT
D gene: -; V gene: TRBV7-9; clone size: -; J gene: TRBJ1-1; CDR3 protein: CASSLAEAAGKPEAFF; CDR3 DNA: TGTGCCAGCAGCTTAGCAGAAGCAGCAGGGAAACCTGAAGCTTTCTTT
D gene: TRBD2; V gene: TRBV3-1/TRBV3-2; clone size: -; J gene: TRBJ2-5; CDR3 protein: CASSPHPSGGYQETQYF; CDR3 DNA: TGTGCCAGCAGCCCTCACCCCAGCGGGGGGTACCAAGAGACCCAGTACTTC
D gene: -; V gene: TRBV5-1; clone size: -; J gene: TRBJ1-6; CDR3 protein: CASSLARQDSPLHF; CDR3 DNA: TGCGCCAGCAGCTTGGCCAGACAGGATTCACCCCTCCACTTT
D gene: TRBD1; V gene: TRBV10-3; clone size: -; J gene: TRBJ1-4; CDR3 protein: CAITDDRGGEKLFF; CDR3 DNA: TGTGCCATCACCGACGACAGGGGGGGCGAAAAACTGTTTTTT
D gene: TRBD1; V gene: TRBV19; clone size: -; J gene: TRBJ1-2; CDR3 protein: CATTTGIFSGYGYTF; CDR3 DNA: TGTGCCACCACGACAGGGATTTTCTCCGGCTATGGCTACACCTTC
D gene: TRBD1; V gene: TRBV28; clone size: -; J gene: TRBJ2-7; CDR3 protein: CASSFSGGAGIGEQYF; CDR3 DNA: TGTGCCAGCAGTTTCTCAGGGGGCGCGGGGATCGGCGAGCAGTACTTC
D gene: TRBD1; V gene: TRBV19; clone size: -; J gene: TRBJ2-7; CDR3 protein: CASSIYPHSATGGSPSAYEQYF; CDR3 DNA: TGTGCCAGTAGTATATACCCGCATTCGGCCACAGGGGGCTCTCCAAGCGCCTACGAGCAGTACTTC
D gene: TRBD1; V gene: TRBV27; clone size: -; J gene: TRBJ1-2; CDR3 protein: CASSPRGQNVVFYGYTF; CDR3 DNA: TGTGCCAGCAGTCCCCGGGGACAGAATGTTGTCTTCTATGGCTACACCTTC
D gene: TRBD1; V gene: TRBV2; clone size: -; J gene: TRBJ2-7; CDR3 protein: CASRLDRMSYEQYF; CDR3 DNA: TGTGCCAGCAGACTGGACAGGATGTCCTACGAGCAGTACTTC
D gene: TRBD1; V gene: TRBV29-1; clone size: once; J gene: TRBJ1-1; CDR3 protein: CSARQGGTEAFF; CDR3 DNA: TGCAGCGCCAGACAGGGGGGAACTGAAGCTTTCTTT
D gene: TRBD1; V gene: TRBV7-9; clone size: -; J gene: TRBJ2-5; CDR3 protein: CASSQNRGAETQYF; CDR3 DNA: TGTGCCAGCAGCCAAAACAGGGGGGCAGAGACCCAGTACTTC
D gene: -; V gene: TRBV7-2; clone size: -; J gene: TRBJ1-6; CDR3 protein: CASSLTTSPLHF; CDR3 DNA: TGTGCCAGCAGCCTAACTACATCACCCCTCCACTTT
D gene: -; V gene: TRBV30; clone size: -; J gene: TRBJ2-5; CDR3 protein: CAWSAVGRLGETQYF; CDR3 DNA: TGTGCCTGGAGTGCCGTCGGGAGACTGGGGGAGACCCAGTACTTC
D gene: -; V gene: TRBV7-8; clone size: -; J gene: TRBJ2-7; CDR3 protein: CASSSFVQPHSYEQYF; CDR3 DNA: TGTGCCAGCAGCTCATTCGTACAGCCGCATTCCTACGAGCAGTACTTC
D gene: TRBD1; V gene: TRBV6-5; clone size: -; J gene: TRBJ2-6; CDR3 protein: CASSSDTGAGANVLTF; CDR3 DNA: TGTGCCAGCAGTTCCGATACAGGGGCTGGGGCCAACGTCCTGACTTTC
D gene: -; V gene: TRBV10-2; clone size: -; J gene: TRBJ1-5; CDR3 protein: CASAVTGPYSNQPQHF; CDR3 DNA: TGCGCCAGCGCTGTAACAGGGCCGTATAGCAATCAGCCCCAGCATTTT
D gene: TRBD2; V gene: TRBV6-4; clone size: -; J gene: TRBJ2-1; CDR3 protein: CASSVRAGGNSYNEQFF; CDR3 DNA: TGTGCCAGCAGTGTCCGAGCGGGGGGAAACTCCTACAATGAGCAGTTCTTC
D gene: -; V gene: TRBV4-1; clone size: -; J gene: TRBJ1-4; CDR3 protein: CASSQYRETNEKLFF; CDR3 DNA: TGCGCCAGCAGCCAATACAGGGAGACTAATGAAAAACTGTTTTTT
D gene: TRBD1; V gene: TRBV4-1; clone size: -; J gene: TRBJ1-4; CDR3 protein: CASSQVLSGTGLIGTNEKLFF; CDR3 DNA: TGCGCCAGCAGCCAAGTCCTATCCGGGACAGGGCTTATCGGAACTAATGAAAAACTGTTTTTT
D gene: -; V gene: TRBV6-2/TRBV6-3; clone size: -; J gene: TRBJ1-2; CDR3 protein: CASSPRRDSRRYGYTF; CDR3 DNA: TGTGCCAGCAGCCCTAGGAGGGACTCCAGGCGGTATGGCTACACCTTC
D gene: TRBD1; V gene: TRBV23-1; clone size: -; J gene: TRBJ2-7; CDR3 protein: CASRRQGNPYEQYF; CDR3 DNA: TGCGCCAGCAGGCGACAGGGGAACCCCTACGAGCAGTACTTC
D gene: TRBD1; V gene: TRBV7-2; clone size: once; J gene: TRBJ1-4; CDR3 protein: CASSLRGTGNEKLFF; CDR3 DNA: TGTGCCAGCAGCCTACGGGGGACAGGAAATGAAAAACTGTTTTTT
D gene: -; V gene: TRBV18; clone size: -; J gene: TRBJ2-1; CDR3 protein: CASSPQGNSYNEQFF; CDR3 DNA: TGTGCCAGCTCACCACAGGGGAACTCCTACAATGAGCAGTTCTTC
D gene: TRBD2; V gene: TRBV6-2/TRBV6-3; clone size: -; J gene: TRBJ2-5; CDR3 protein: CASSYGSGGIRETQYF; CDR3 DNA: TGTGCCAGCAGTTACGGAAGCGGGGGGATTCGGGAGACCCAGTACTTC
D gene: TRBD2; V gene: TRBV5-4; clone size: -; J gene: TRBJ2-7; CDR3 protein: CASSLASGGVYEQYF; CDR3 DNA: TGTGCCAGCAGCTTGGCAAGCGGGGGGGTCTACGAGCAGTACTTC
D gene: TRBD1; V gene: TRBV25-1; clone size: -; J gene: TRBJ2-6; CDR3 protein: CASSSGTGGIGANVLTF; CDR3 DNA: TGTGCCAGCAGTAGCGGGACAGGGGGCATTGGGGCCAACGTCCTGACTTTC
D gene: TRBD1; V gene: TRBV5-4; clone size: -; J gene: TRBJ1-1; CDR3 protein: CASSWDSLGMNTEAFF; CDR3 DNA: TGTGCCAGCAGCTGGGACAGCCTAGGGATGAACACTGAAGCTTTCTTT
D gene: -; V gene: TRBV23-1; clone size: -; J gene: TRBJ1-1; CDR3 protein: CASSPTGSTEAFF; CDR3 DNA: TGCGCCAGCAGTCCTACAGGGTCCACTGAAGCTTTCTTT
D gene: -; V gene: TRBV12-3/TRBV12-4; clone size: -; J gene: TRBJ2-7; CDR3 protein: CASGIAGREQYF; CDR3 DNA: TGTGCCAGCGGTATCGCAGGGAGGGAGCAGTACTTC
D gene: -; V gene: TRBV20-1; clone size: -; J gene: TRBJ1-1; CDR3 protein: CSARTHTEAFF; CDR3 DNA: TGCAGTGCTAGGACACACACTGAAGCTTTCTTT
D gene: -; V gene: TRBV5-1; clone size: -; J gene: TRBJ1-6; CDR3 protein: CASSLALHNSPLHF; CDR3 DNA: TGCGCCAGCAGCTTGGCTCTCCATAATTCACCCCTCCACTTT
D gene: TRBD1; V gene: TRBV2; clone size: -; J gene: TRBJ2-7; CDR3 protein: CASIPSRQGESSYEQYF; CDR3 DNA: TGTGCCAGCATTCCATCGCGACAGGGCGAGAGCTCCTACGAGCAGTACTTC
D gene: -; V gene: TRBV3-1/TRBV3-2; clone size: -; J gene: TRBJ2-7; CDR3 protein: CASSSRRAQSSYEQYF; CDR3 DNA: TGTGCCAGCAGCTCAAGGAGGGCTCAGAGTTCCTACGAGCAGTACTTC
D gene: -; V gene: TRBV5-6; clone size: -; J gene: TRBJ1-1; CDR3 protein: CASSLVAGELTEAFF; CDR3 DNA: TGTGCCAGCAGCTTGGTGGCAGGGGAACTGACTGAAGCTTTCTTT
D gene: -; V gene: TRBV11-3; clone size: few; J gene: TRBJ2-7; CDR3 protein: CASSFAGQQISYEQYF; CDR3 DNA: TGTGCCAGCAGCTTTGCTGGACAGCAGATATCCTACGAGCAGTACTTC
D gene: TRBD2; V gene: TRBV4-2; clone size: once; J gene: TRBJ2-7; CDR3 protein: CASSQEAGGSYEQYF; CDR3 DNA: TGTGCCAGCAGCCAAGAGGCGGGGGGTTCCTACGAGCAGTACTTC
D gene: -; V gene: TRBV30; clone size: -; J gene: TRBJ2-7; CDR3 protein: CAWSTGHLYEQYF; CDR3 DNA: TGTGCCTGGAGTACGGGACACCTATACGAGCAGTACTTC
D gene: -; V gene: TRBV5-1; clone size: few; J gene: TRBJ2-7; CDR3 protein: CASSHGLIRSEQYF; CDR3 DNA: TGCGCCAGCAGTCACGGACTAATCCGATCCGAGCAGTACTTC
D gene: -; V gene: TRBV7-9; clone size: once; J gene: TRBJ2-7; CDR3 protein: CASSLRSGTSQQYF; CDR3 DNA: TGTGCCAGCAGCTTACGTTCCGGGACATCCCAGCAGTACTTC
D gene: -; V gene: TRBV4-1; clone size: -; J gene: TRBJ2-1; CDR3 protein: CASRPRGGGTSYNEQFF; CDR3 DNA: TGCGCCAGCAGACCCCGTGGAGGAGGGACCTCCTACAATGAGCAGTTCTTC
D gene: -; V gene: TRBV4-1; clone size: -; J gene: TRBJ2-7; CDR3 protein: CASSAPGLNYEQYF; CDR3 DNA: TGCGCCAGCAGCGCCCCGGGACTCAACTACGAGCAGTACTTC
D gene: TRBD2; V gene: TRBV7-2; clone size: once; J gene: TRBJ2-7; CDR3 protein: CASSSWTRRGSWEQYF; CDR3 DNA: TGTGCCAGCAGCTCCTGGACTAGAAGGGGTTCCTGGGAGCAGTACTTC
D gene: -; V gene: TRBV19; clone size: -; J gene: TRBJ2-7; CDR3 protein: CASSIRPGGSYEQYF; CDR3 DNA: TGTGCCAGTAGTATACGGCCAGGGGGGTCCTACGAGCAGTACTTC
D gene: TRBD2; V gene: TRBV19; clone size: -; J gene: TRBJ2-1; CDR3 protein: CASSIRGGNEQFF; CDR3 DNA: TGTGCCAGTAGTATTCGGGGGGGTAATGAGCAGTTCTTC
D gene: TRBD1; V gene: TRBV7-9; clone size: few; J gene: TRBJ2-7; CDR3 protein: CASSLGDSLTSYEQYF; CDR3 DNA: TGTGCCAGCAGCTTGGGGGACAGTTTAACATCCTACGAGCAGTACTTC